This T cell receptor (beta chain) emerged from a study of blood T cell repertoires in COVID-19. Study details: The United States, Italy and Spain supplied acute and convalescent COVID-19 samples.

Germline V CDR1 and CDR2: SGHRS, YFSETQ. V dropped 4 bases and J dropped 1; count of bases not matched to a gene: 4. There are 15 residues in the CDR3. Libraries were prepared by immunoSEQ multiplex PCR; TCRdb keeps only in-frame clonotypes and omits some of them. The sample consists of more than 95,000 clones, roughly four fifths of them appearing once. Sequenced sample: peripheral blood. The chain links TRBV5-1 to TRBJ2-3, with 9 bases matching TRBD1. The TCR was taken from a man younger than 45 with COVID-19, enrolled during active disease. The CDR3 sequence is CASSQQGAGTDTQYF. The CDR3 DNA sequence: TGCGCCAGCAGCCAACAGGGGGCGGGCACAGATACGCAGTATTTT.